This is a list of T cell receptor beta chains from one sample in a study of cytomegalovirus exposure and HLA in healthy donors. Profiled with immunoSEQ multiplex PCR; TCRdb holds only in-frame clones, not every one. The repertoire has a few hundred thousand clones, around four fifths of them found once; the top ten carry about 14%. Sequences were obtained from PBMCs. The receptors here all came from a woman between 25 and 40 years old in good health and CMV-seropositive. CDR3s include the opening cysteine and the closing phenylalanine or tryptophan. A D gene is named only where the DNA matches it firmly. Clone size is stated in some rows and not others, as once, few, many or a class when expanded.

abundance,d_gene,j_gene,v_gene,CDR3nt,CDR3aa
-,-,TRBJ1-2,TRBV28,TGTGCCAGCAGTTCCGTGGGAGGGGCGGGTTATGGCTACACCTTC,CASSSVGGAGYGYTF
-,-,TRBJ2-7,TRBV7-6,TGTGCCAGCAGCTTAGTGCCTTACGAGCAGTACTTC,CASSLVPYEQYF
-,-,TRBJ1-2,TRBV18,TGTGCCAGCTCACCGCAGACCGTAGCTAACTATGGCTACACCTTC,CASSPQTVANYGYTF
once,TRBD1,TRBJ1-1,TRBV5-1,TGCGCCAGCAGCGGGACAGGGGATAGCACTGAAGCTTTCTTT,CASSGTGDSTEAFF
-,-,TRBJ1-1,TRBV7-9,TGTGCCAGCAGCGAGAATCACAGTGTCAAGGGTGTCGCTGAAGCTTTCTTT,CASSENHSVKGVAEAFF
few,TRBD1,TRBJ1-2,TRBV30,TGTGCCTGGAGTGTAATTGGACAGGGGGCCTATGGCTACACCTTC,CAWSVIGQGAYGYTF
-,-,TRBJ2-1,TRBV20-1,TGCAGTGCAGTTGAGAATGAGCAGTTCTTC,CSAVENEQFF
few,-,TRBJ1-5,TRBV2,TGTGCCAGCAGTACAGGGCAGAGCAATCAGCCCCAGCATTTT,CASSTGQSNQPQHF
-,-,TRBJ1-5,TRBV2,TGTGCCAGCAGTGAAGCGCAAGTAAATCAGCCCCAGCATTTT,CASSEAQVNQPQHF
-,TRBD2,TRBJ2-1,TRBV6-5,TGTGCCAGCAGTTACTCTCCGGGAGGGTTGGATGAGCAGTTCTTC,CASSYSPGGLDEQFF
-,TRBD1,TRBJ2-5,TRBV28,TGTGCCAGCAGGTGGGACAGGGGATACCGAGAGACCCAGTACTTC,CASRWDRGYRETQYF
-,TRBD1,TRBJ1-5,TRBV28,TGTGCCAGCAGTCGACAGGGGGCTCGACAGCCCCAGCATTTT,CASSRQGARQPQHF
-,-,TRBJ1-1,TRBV27,TGTGCCAGCAGTTTATTAGGCCCCAAGGAAGCTGAAGCTTTCTTT,CASSLLGPKEAEAFF
-,-,TRBJ2-7,TRBV27,TGTGCCAGCAGTCCCTACGACAAAACCTACGAGCAGTACTTC,CASSPYDKTYEQYF
-,-,TRBJ1-1,TRBV6-1,TGTGCCAGCAGTGAGGGAGGCGATCCGAACACTGAAGCTTTCTTT,CASSEGGDPNTEAFF
few,-,TRBJ1-5,TRBV28,TGTGCCTCCCGCGGGGGAAATCAGCCCCAGCATTTT,CASRGGNQPQHF
-,-,TRBJ2-1,TRBV27,TGTGCCAGCAGTTTGTTACCCCCTAGCGAATCCTACAATGAGCAGTTCTTC,CASSLLPPSESYNEQFF
-,-,TRBJ1-1,TRBV11-3,TGTGCCAGCCTAAAAACTGGGGGCACTGAAGCTTTCTTT,CASLKTGGTEAFF
-,-,TRBJ1-5,TRBV27,TGTGCCAGCAGTCCCAGTCCCAGGAGCAATCAGCCCCAGCATTTT,CASSPSPRSNQPQHF
-,-,TRBJ2-1,TRBV18,TGTGCCAGCTCACTACAGGAAAACTACAATGAGCAGTTCTTC,CASSLQENYNEQFF
-,-,TRBJ2-3,TRBV4-3,TGCGCCAGCAGCCAAAATCTAGCCGACACAGATACGCAGTATTTT,CASSQNLADTDTQYF
few,TRBD1,TRBJ2-1,TRBV25-1,TGTGCCAGCAGTCTCAGGGACAGCTCCTACAATGAGCAGTTCTTC,CASSLRDSSYNEQFF
-,TRBD1,TRBJ2-7,TRBV29-1,TGCAGCGTTGTCCCCGGGACAGGGAAGTACGAGCAGTACTTC,CSVVPGTGKYEQYF
-,-,TRBJ2-7,TRBV5-1,TGCGCCAGCAGCGGACGACTGGGGCCGTACGAGCAGTACTTC,CASSGRLGPYEQYF
-,-,TRBJ1-2,TRBV5-1,TGCGCCAGCAAACCTTTAGACAGCAACTATGGCTACACCTTC,CASKPLDSNYGYTF
-,TRBD1,TRBJ2-7,TRBV28,TGTGCCAGCAGGGGGACAGGGGGTTACGAGCAGTACTTC,CASRGTGGYEQYF
-,-,TRBJ2-7,TRBV6-5,TGTGCCAGCAGTTACTCAGCGACCGCCTACGAGCAGTACTTC,CASSYSATAYEQYF
-,-,TRBJ1-1,TRBV12-5,TGTGCTAGTGGTTTGAGAGCGGTCATGAACACTGAAGCTTTCTTT,CASGLRAVMNTEAFF
-,-,TRBJ1-2,TRBV30,TGTGCCTGGAGTGTATCGGGGTATGGCTACACCTTC,CAWSVSGYGYTF
-,-,TRBJ2-3,TRBV30,TGTGCCGGGACCGTGGGGCCCGGCACAGATACGCAGTATTTT,CAGTVGPGTDTQYF
-,-,TRBJ2-3,TRBV7-9,TGTGCCAGCAGCCGAGAGGCGGATACGCAGTATTTT,CASSREADTQYF
-,TRBD1,TRBJ1-1,TRBV5-1,TGCGCCAGCAGCTTGGACAGGGGCCTGAGCAAGAACACTGAAGCTTTCTTT,CASSLDRGLSKNTEAFF
-,TRBD1,TRBJ1-1,TRBV30,TGTGCCTGGAGTCCTCCCAGACAGGGGCGTAACACTGAAGCTTTCTTT,CAWSPPRQGRNTEAFF
few,TRBD2,TRBJ2-1,TRBV2,TGTGCCAGCAGTGCGCTAGCGGGAGCCTACAATGAGCAGTTCTTC,CASSALAGAYNEQFF
-,-,TRBJ1-2,TRBV4-2,TGTGCCAGCAGCCCTCGGACAGCCCGGCCTATCAGCTATGGCTACACCTTC,CASSPRTARPISYGYTF
-,-,TRBJ2-5,TRBV30,TGTGCCTGGAGTGTACTTGTAGAGACCCAGTACTTC,CAWSVLVETQYF